This entry lists 10 T cell receptor beta chains sequenced from one sample in a study of Ad26.COV2.S vaccination and SARS-CoV-2 variants. Indicated treatment: around 19 received Ad26.COV2.S at low or high dose, single or two shots; 5 received placebo; per-sample allocation not given. Vaccine and placebo recipients were sampled on day 63 after the first injection. This table comes from immunoSEQ multiplex PCR, and its TCRdb copy is limited to in-frame clones, with some not included. The data show approximately 450,000 clones, about 93% seen once. The material sequenced was peripheral blood, taken in a trial of Ad26.COV2.S vaccine versus placebo. Receptor source: a person aged 18-65 years who received the Ad26.COV2.S COVID-19 vaccine or a placebo.

The chain joins TRBV29-1 to TRBJ2-7; 7 nucleotides agree with TRBD2. The CDR3 runs to 12 residues. CDR1 is SQVTM and CDR2 is ANQGSEA in the germline V gene. V lost 5 bases, J lost 2 bases, and 3 bases stayed unmatched. The CDR3 sequence is CSVLAETYEQYF. The CDR3 coding sequence is TGCAGCGTTCTAGCGGAGACCTACGAGCAGTACTTC.

The chain links TRBV29-1 to TRBJ1-5, with D maybe TRBD1 (6 bases). V dropped 4 bases and J dropped 1 base, with 8 bases sitting between them. This CDR3 spans 13 amino acids. Per the germline V gene, CDR1 is SQVTM and CDR2 is ANQGSEA. Here the CDR3 DNA reads TGCAGCGTTGGAGACAGGAGCAATCAGCCCCAGCATTTT. Its translation is CSVGDRSNQPQHF.

The rearrangement links TRBV5-1 to TRBJ2-1; 8 bases line up with TRBD1. V lost 5 bases, J lost 3 bases, and 4 bases stayed unmatched. The CDR3 runs 14 residues. The germline V gene has CDR1 SGHRS and CDR2 YFSETQ. This CDR3 reads CASRPDRGYNEQFF. Here the CDR3 DNA reads TGCGCCAGCAGACCCGACAGGGGCTACAATGAGCAGTTCTTC.

This clone was counted at least ten times. The rearrangement joins TRBV3-1 (or the pseudogene TRBV3-2) to TRBJ2-1; D is possibly TRBD2 (6 bases). V dropped 0 bases and J dropped 3 bases, with 21 bases sitting between them. Germline V gene lookup returns CDR1 LGHDT and CDR2 YNNKEL (reference sequence). The CDR3 loop spans 19 amino acids. CDR3 in amino acids: CASSQEAGGMAPNYNEQFF. For the CDR3, the DNA is TGTGCCAGCAGCCAAGAAGCGGGCGGGATGGCCCCAAACTACAATGAGCAGTTCTTC.

V usage is TRBV7-9 and J usage is TRBJ2-1; no clear D. Germline-derived CDR1 and CDR2 are SEHNR and FQNEAQ (reference sequence). This CDR3 comprises 15 residues. The ends were cut back, 5 bases at V and 4 bases at J, with 15 bases in the middle. The CDR3 sequence: CASSTPLPEYNEQFF. CDR3 nucleotides: TGTGCCAGCAGCACCCCCCTCCCAGAGTACAATGAGCAGTTCTTC.

This chain uses TRBV24-1 with TRBJ1-2; 7 nucleotides align to TRBD1. V dropped 11 bases and J dropped 4; count of bases not matched to a gene: 6. Germline assignment: CDR1 KGHDR and CDR2 SFDVKD. The CDR3 length is 12 residues. CDR3 sequence reads: CAIQDRSYGYTF. CDR3 coding DNA: TGTGCCATTCAGGACAGGAGCTATGGCTACACCTTC.

The chain joins TRBV7-8 to TRBJ1-1; D call uncertain. Per germline, CDR1 SGHVS and CDR2 FQNEAQ. CDR3 size: 15 residues. The V end was cut by 1 base, the J end by 4 bases, with 13 bases between. This CDR3 reads CASSLGGWEGTEAFF. The DNA of the CDR3 is TGTGCCAGCAGCTTAGGAGGGTGGGAGGGCACTGAAGCTTTCTTT.

The rearrangement uses TRBV29-1 and TRBJ1-5; TRBD1 agrees at 10 bases. This CDR3 is built from 15 residues. The V gene end was trimmed by 5 bases and the J gene end by 6 bases; junction bases not matched to a gene: 10. Germline-derived CDR1 and CDR2 are SQVTM and ANQGSEA. The CDR3 DNA is TGCAGCGTTACGTCCGGGACAGGGGATAGTCAGCCCCAGCATTTT. Its translation: CSVTSGTGDSQPQHF.

This chain links TRBV5-6 with TRBJ2-2, with D unclear. The germline gives CDR1 SGHDT, CDR2 YYEEEE. This CDR3 spans 12 amino acids. V was pared by 1 base and J by 6 bases, with 4 bases between. The CDR3 region is CASSLRSGELFF. The CDR3, as DNA: TGTGCCAGCAGCTTGAGATCCGGGGAGCTGTTTTTT.

The genes are TRBV19 and TRBJ1-4; 8 bases align to TRBD1. V dropped 5 bases and J dropped 7; count of bases not matched to a gene: 9. Germline V lookup: CDR1 LNHDA, CDR2 SQIVND (reference sequence). The CDR3 loop spans 15 amino acids. As DNA, the CDR3 is TGTGCCAGTAGTGCCCGACAGGGGATGGCTGAAAAACTGTTTTTT. Translation gives CASSARQGMAEKLFF.